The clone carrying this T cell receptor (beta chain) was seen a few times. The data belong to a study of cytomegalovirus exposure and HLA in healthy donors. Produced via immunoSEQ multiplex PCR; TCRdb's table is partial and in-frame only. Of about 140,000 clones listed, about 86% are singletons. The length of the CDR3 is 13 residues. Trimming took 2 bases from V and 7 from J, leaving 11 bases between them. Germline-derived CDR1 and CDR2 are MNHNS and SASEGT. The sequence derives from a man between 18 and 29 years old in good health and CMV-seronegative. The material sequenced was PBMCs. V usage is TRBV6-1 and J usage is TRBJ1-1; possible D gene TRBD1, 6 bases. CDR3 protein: CASSERQVLEAFF. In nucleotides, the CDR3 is TGTGCCAGCAGTGAACGACAGGTTCTTGAAGCTTTCTTT.